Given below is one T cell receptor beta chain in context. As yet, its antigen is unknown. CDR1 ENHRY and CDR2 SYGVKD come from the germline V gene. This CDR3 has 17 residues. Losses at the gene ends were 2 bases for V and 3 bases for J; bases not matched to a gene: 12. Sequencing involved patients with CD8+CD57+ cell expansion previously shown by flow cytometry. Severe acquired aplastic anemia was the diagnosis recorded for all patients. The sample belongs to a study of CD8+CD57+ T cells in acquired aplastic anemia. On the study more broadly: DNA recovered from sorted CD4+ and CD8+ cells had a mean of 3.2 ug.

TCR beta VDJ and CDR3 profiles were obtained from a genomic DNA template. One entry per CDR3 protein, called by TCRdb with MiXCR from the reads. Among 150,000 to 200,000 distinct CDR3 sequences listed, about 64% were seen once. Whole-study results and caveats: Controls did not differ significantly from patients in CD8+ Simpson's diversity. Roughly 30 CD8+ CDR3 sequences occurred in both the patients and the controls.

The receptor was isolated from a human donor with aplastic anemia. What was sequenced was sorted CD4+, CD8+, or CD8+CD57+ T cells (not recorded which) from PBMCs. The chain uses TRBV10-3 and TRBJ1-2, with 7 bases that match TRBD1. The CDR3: CAISEPKLGQIHYGYTF. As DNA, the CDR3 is TGTGCCATCAGTGAGCCTAAACTGGGACAGATCCACTATGGCTACACCTTC.